This T cell receptor (beta chain) derives from a study of cytomegalovirus exposure and HLA in healthy donors. In this sample, this clone turned up a few times. In the PCR, 60 Vbeta and 13 Jbeta primers were used. Repertoires were generated with immunoSEQ multiplex PCR, while TCRdb's copy carries only in-frame clones and drops some. The repertoire holds approximately 150,000 clones, with over 55% as singletons. Trimming at V came to 5 bases and at J to 1 base, leaving 1 base not matched to a gene. CDR1 is SGHTA and CDR2 is FQGNSA in the germline V gene. The CDR3 has 13 amino acids. The TCR sequence derives from a middle-aged man in good health and CMV-seronegative. Sequencing was carried out using PBMCs. The V and J genes are TRBV7-2 and TRBJ2-7, with TRBD2 matching 8 bases. CDR3 nucleotides: TGTGCCAGCAGCACGGGGGGGTCCTACGAGCAGTACTTC. Encoded protein: CASSTGGSYEQYF.